This TCR beta chain was captured in a study of T cell repertoires in cytomegalovirus infection (dated by TCRdb to about 2019). For the study in its entirety: Recently identified HLA-C-restricted CMV epitopes, whose presentation resists viral immunomodulation, were targeted by peptide stimulations together with well-studied HLA-B-restricted epitopes. Donor HLA type was relevant to the analysis, as public TCR beta signatures indicated carriage of CMV infection together with the matching HLA type. Overall study results and their limits: The ex vivo response was dominated by HLA-C-restricted CMV-specific TCR beta clonotypes, which also provided the single most frequent clonotype in two of eight donors. Carriers of CMV infection plus the relevant HLA type were discriminated by the cumulative frequency of public TCR beta family members in the study cohort and in an independent approximately 360-donor cohort.

TCRdb shows the sequencer as Illumina HiSeq 1500. TCRdb trimmed the raw reads at Q25, called clones with MiXCR and kept productive beta chains. For every CDR3 protein sequence, its rows merge into one entry that carries the most common genes and DNA. This sample has 51,000 or so distinct CDR3 sequences in its table, and about 20% of those were observed once. Of the sample, just under 80% falls within the top ten clones. About this clonotype itself: Its antigen is currently not known. Base-call qualities are not available, and no considerably larger clone is one nucleotide away.

Taken with the paper, the label for treatment or condition translates to: in vitro stimulation with specific CMV peptide epitopes to enrich CMV-specific T cells. This clonotype originated in a human donor in good health (CMV status not recorded). Some clones in this sample may be carry-over from other donors' samples. Sequenced here: CD8+ T cells from cultured PBMCs, sampled from culture after CMV antigen stimulation.

The DNA reads as follows: TGTGCCAGCAGCTTGGGGGGCCTGACTGGAACGAGGGATACGCAGTATTTT. Its protein is CASSLGGLTGTRDTQYF. The rearranged chain carries TRBV7-3 and TRBJ2-3, with the D gene possibly TRBD1 or TRBD2, each one fitting 6 bases. V and J are truncated by 3 bases and 6 bases respectively, leaving an intervening sequence of 22 bases. The germline V gene provides CDR1 SGHTA and CDR2 FQGTGA. From the cysteine through the phenylalanine, the CDR3 covers 17 amino acids. Left in the record is the CDR3 DNA by itself, 51 bases read in frame from the first base.